This T cell receptor (beta chain) was documented in a study of blood T cell repertoires in COVID-19. Whole-study context: Specimens from acute and convalescent COVID-19 originated in the United States, Italy and Spain.

Ages ranged from roughly 18 to 100 years, with residence in some 25 US areas. The study counted Cohort 3 donors as recovered given two negative PCRs, clearance, or symptom resolution. Germline V gene data show CDR1 as SEHNR and CDR2 as FQNEAQ (reference sequence). V lost 5 bases, J lost 2 bases, and 11 bases stayed unmatched. This CDR3 is built from 18 residues. Profiling relied on immunoSEQ multiplex PCR, and the TCRdb table lists in-frame clones only, not all of them. The profile shows approximately 470,000 clones, approximately 86% of them singletons. This sequence originates from a woman between 18 and 29 years old who had recovered from COVID-19. The rearrangement uses TRBV7-9 and TRBJ2-3; 12 bases fit TRBD2. Sample: PBMCs or T cells enriched from blood (not recorded which). The CDR3 region has the DNA TGTGCCAGCAGCCCAAAAGGGACTAGCGGGCGGTCCACAGATACGCAGTATTTT. Its translation: CASSPKGTSGRSTDTQYF.